These T cell receptor beta chains were read from a single sample in a study of OX40 agonist ivuxolimab in advanced cancers. Libraries were prepared by immunoSEQ multiplex PCR; TCRdb keeps only in-frame clonotypes and omits some of them. The repertoire holds roughly 80,000 clones, with 80% to 95% as singletons. The source material was CD4+ or CD8+ T cells sorted from blood, sampled in a trial of the OX40 agonist ivuxolimab. Every receptor here comes from an adult with an advanced solid tumor such as melanoma, head and neck, liver or kidney cancer. Each CDR3 is given with its conserved first and last residue. Each record gives: CDR3 DNA, CDR3 protein, clone size, J gene, D gene, V gene. A D gene is named only where the DNA matches it firmly. The size of a clone is reported for some rows only, either as once, few or many, or as a class for expanded clones.

DNA: TGTGCCAGCAGCTTAAACAGAAACACCGGGGAGCTGTTTTTT
CDR3: CASSLNRNTGELFF
size: NA
J: TRBJ2-2
D: NA
V: TRBV7-2

DNA: TGTGCCAGCAGCTCAAATGGGGGGAATCAGCCCCAGCATTTT
CDR3: CASSSNGGNQPQHF
size: NA
J: TRBJ1-5
D: NA
V: TRBV7-2

DNA: TGTGCCAGTAGACCTCGAGGGACAGGGACCTACAATGAGCAGTTCTTC
CDR3: CASRPRGTGTYNEQFF
size: NA
J: TRBJ2-1
D: TRBD1
V: TRBV19

DNA: TGTGCCATCAGAGACACAGTATACACTGAAGCTTTCTTT
CDR3: CAIRDTVYTEAFF
size: NA
J: TRBJ1-1
D: NA
V: TRBV10-3

DNA: TGTGCCAGCTCACCACCACTAGCGGGGGATTACACCGGGGAGCTGTTTTTT
CDR3: CASSPPLAGDYTGELFF
size: once
J: TRBJ2-2
D: TRBD2
V: TRBV18

DNA: TGTGCCAGTAGTTATCGATGGCAGGGCGCGTCGTACGAGCAGTACTTC
CDR3: CASSYRWQGASYEQYF
size: NA
J: TRBJ2-7
D: NA
V: TRBV19

DNA: TGTGCCAGCAGCTTGGAACAGGGGGTATACGAGCAGTACTTC
CDR3: CASSLEQGVYEQYF
size: NA
J: TRBJ2-7
D: TRBD1
V: TRBV7-2

DNA: TGCAGCGTTGATAAGGGGTATGAGCAGTTCTTC
CDR3: CSVDKGYEQFF
size: NA
J: TRBJ2-1
D: NA
V: TRBV29-1

DNA: TGTGCCAGCAGCTTAAGAGTGAGAGGGGATTTAGGAGATACGCAGTATTTT
CDR3: CASSLRVRGDLGDTQYF
size: NA
J: TRBJ2-3
D: NA
V: TRBV7-2

DNA: TGTGCCAGCAGCCGGGGGACTAGCGGGAGGTCCACCGGGGAGCTGTTTTTT
CDR3: CASSRGTSGRSTGELFF
size: NA
J: TRBJ2-2
D: TRBD2
V: TRBV7-2

DNA: TGTGCCAGCAGTTACGGACAGCGGAGCTCCTACGAGCAGTACTTC
CDR3: CASSYGQRSSYEQYF
size: NA
J: TRBJ2-7
D: NA
V: TRBV6-5

DNA: TGTGCCAGCAGCCTTATGGGCGGGGGGGCGACAGAGCAGTACTTC
CDR3: CASSLMGGGATEQYF
size: NA
J: TRBJ2-7
D: TRBD2
V: TRBV11-2

DNA: TGTGCCAGCAGTTTAGGGAATAACTATGGCTACACCTTC
CDR3: CASSLGNNYGYTF
size: NA
J: TRBJ1-2
D: NA
V: TRBV27